This T cell receptor (beta chain) was recovered during a study of cytomegalovirus exposure and HLA in healthy donors. Study-wide background: About 79% of 350 to 400 genotyped donors fell in the Caucasian-associated ancestry cluster.

It was with 60 Vbeta and 13 Jbeta primers that the PCR ran. Assay: immunoSEQ multiplex PCR; the TCRdb copy retains only in-frame clones and omits some. The sample contains 96,000 or so clones, 65% to 80% of which appear only once. With regard to this clone: Its specificity is unknown.

CDR1 is SGHRS, CDR2 YFSETQ, per germline. V shed 4 bases and J shed 2 bases, with 18 bases lying between them. The CDR3 spans 16 residues. Study-wide findings and caveats: Across donors, presence/absence analyses took sequencing depth to be roughly uniform. An observed cluster of highly shared sequence variants was recorded as a likely sequencing artifact. The HLA-A and HLA-B alleles of most subjects were reportedly predicted accurately from TCR beta sequences.

This chain joins TRBV5-1 and TRBJ2-5, with unresolved D. Material: PBMCs. The receptor was derived from a female donor in good health and CMV-seropositive. The CDR3 nucleotides read TGCGCCAGCAGCAGCTCCCCTTCGACACCTCAAGAGACCCAGTACTTC. Translating gives CASSSSPSTPQETQYF.